This T cell receptor beta chain emerged from a study of human T cells and chemical hapten exposure (dated by TCRdb to about 2021). Context from the whole study: For sensitization, 2% DPC in acetone was applied to a 2 cm by 2 cm area of upper inner arm skin. Weekly therapeutic DPC doses were additionally applied to the scalp of patients throughout the roughly 25-week study period. Patch tests used Finn chambers with 0.01% DPC on the upper back, scored after 6 days by International Contact Dermatitis Research Group standards. Most of the patients in the cohort were female, and the cohort covered alopecia areata with under or over 50% scalp involvement, alopecia totalis and alopecia universalis. Libraries were pooled for sequencing, and variation in per-sample TCR yields was attributed mainly to small differences in library volumes within the pool. This study followed changes in the peripheral blood TCR repertoire in vivo during primary and secondary sensitization of alopecia patients to the hapten diphenylcyclopropenone (DPC). Patient blood was sampled pre-sensitization (week 0) and at 2, 6 and about 24 weeks after DPC sensitization. Nearly 30 alopecia patients provided blood for TCR sequencing at one to four time points (pre-sensitization, 2, 6 and 24 weeks).

What the research found in general, with its limitations: After repeated subsampling, changes were observed in the strength of the expansion versus patch-test correlation and in the threshold at which the correlation became significant. Expanded TCRs formed significantly more large CDR3 similarity clusters than pre-sensitization or healthy control sets, consistent with antigen-driven responses. All patients had alopecia, a presumed autoimmune disease, so their immune response might differ from that of healthy individuals. Patch test score was positively correlated with the number of PT1 expanded TCRs, with significance at thresholds 8, 16 and 32 but not at 4. No change with DPC sensitization was found in the number of TCRs above 1 in 1000 frequency, and no evidence of global repertoire structure alterations was found.

This clonotype showed up many times. The antigen this receptor binds is unknown. Per-base qualities were not stored, and no clone one base away is much larger. Including cysteine and phenylalanine, the CDR3 has 16 amino acids. The DNA shown is the 48-base CDR3, in frame from base 1. V is pared back by 5 bases and J by 1 base, with 16 bases lying between the germline termini. Looking up the germline V gene yields CDR1 SGHVS and CDR2 FQNEAQ. This specimen's time point label, per the study, means: patch test 1, 2 weeks after DPC sensitization. Explained via the paper, the treatment or condition label denotes: therapeutic diphenylcyclopropenone sensitization with weekly scalp DPC. Blood at each patch-test visit was drawn before the patch test was applied. Patients were eligible if aged 18 to 70, diagnosed with alopecia and judged suitable for DPC therapy, and pregnant patients were excluded. Total RNA was isolated from unfractionated whole blood collected in Tempus Blood RNA tubes.

To prepare the library, RACE was applied. TCRdb lists the instrument as NextSeq 500. Library preparation attached unique molecular identifiers to individual cDNA molecules for quantitative, reproducible TCR counting. For every blood RNA sample, sequencing covered both the TCR alpha and TCR beta chains. The published analysis was carried out like this. Samples had a median of about 96,000 TCRs, with a range from 23,224 to 690,600. V, J and CDR3 annotation of the TCR reads was carried out using the Decombinator software suite. For the PS versus PT1 abundance plots, all samples were subsampled to the same number of TCRs (28,000). Expanded TCRs were defined as absent before sensitization and observed at least eight times at the 2-week time point. Using fastp trimming at Q25 and MiXCR clonotype assembly, TCRdb reanalyzed the public sequencing data and kept in-frame beta chains. CDR3 protein sequences are deduplicated, and each keeps its most common genes and DNA. The V and J calls here are based on TCRdb, not the publication. The sample table shows approximately 350,000 distinct CDR3 sequences, and roughly 6.9% are seen once. The ten largest clones take up about 8% of the sample.

This chain joins TRBV7-8 to TRBJ2-3, with the D call perhaps TRBD1 or TRBD2, as 5 bases match in each case. The sample here was whole blood, taken in connection with sensitization to the hapten diphenylcyclopropenone (DPC). The source is a woman aged 18 to 35 with alopecia areata. Some clones in this sample may be carry-over from other donors' samples. The CDR3 region has the sequence CASSPVNGAGTDTQYF. The DNA is as follows: TGTGCCAGCAGCCCTGTGAACGGGGCCGGCACAGATACGCAGTATTTT.